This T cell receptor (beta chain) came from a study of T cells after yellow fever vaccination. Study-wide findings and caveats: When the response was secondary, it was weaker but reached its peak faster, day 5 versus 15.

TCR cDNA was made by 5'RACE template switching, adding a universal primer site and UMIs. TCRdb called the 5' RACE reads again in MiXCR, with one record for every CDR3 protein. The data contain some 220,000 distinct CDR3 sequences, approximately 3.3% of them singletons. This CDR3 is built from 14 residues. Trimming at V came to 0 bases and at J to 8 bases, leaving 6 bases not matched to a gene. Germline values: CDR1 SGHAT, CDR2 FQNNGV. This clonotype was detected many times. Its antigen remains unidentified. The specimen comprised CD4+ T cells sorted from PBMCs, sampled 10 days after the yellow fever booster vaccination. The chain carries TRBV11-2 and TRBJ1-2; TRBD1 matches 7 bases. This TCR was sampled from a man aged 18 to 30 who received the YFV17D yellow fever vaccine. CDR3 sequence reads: CASSLDWAGGGYTF. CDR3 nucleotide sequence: TGTGCCAGCAGCTTAGATTGGGCAGGGGGGGGCTACACCTTC.